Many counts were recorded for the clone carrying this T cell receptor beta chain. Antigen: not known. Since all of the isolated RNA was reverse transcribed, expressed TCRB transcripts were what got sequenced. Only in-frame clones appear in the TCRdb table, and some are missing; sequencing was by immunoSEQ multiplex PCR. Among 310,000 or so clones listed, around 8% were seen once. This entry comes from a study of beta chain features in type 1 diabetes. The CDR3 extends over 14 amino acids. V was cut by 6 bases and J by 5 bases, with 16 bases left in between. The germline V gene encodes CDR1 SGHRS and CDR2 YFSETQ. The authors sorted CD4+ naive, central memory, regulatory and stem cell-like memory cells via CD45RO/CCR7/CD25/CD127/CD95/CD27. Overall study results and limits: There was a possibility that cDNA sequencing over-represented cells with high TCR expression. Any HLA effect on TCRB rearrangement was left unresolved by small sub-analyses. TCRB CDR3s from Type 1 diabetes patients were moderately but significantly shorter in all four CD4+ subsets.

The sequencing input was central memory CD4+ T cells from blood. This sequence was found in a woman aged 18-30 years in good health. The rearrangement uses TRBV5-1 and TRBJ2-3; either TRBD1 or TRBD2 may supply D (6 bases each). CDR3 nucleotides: TGCGCCAGCAATCGGGGGCAACAAGGAGATACGCAGTATTTT. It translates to CASNRGQQGDTQYF. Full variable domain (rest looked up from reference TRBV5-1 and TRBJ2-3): KAGVTQTPRYLIKTRGQQVTLSCSPISGHRSVSWYQQTPGQGLQFLFEYFSETQRNKGNFPGRFSGRQFSNSRSEMNVSTLELGDSALYLCASNRGQQGDTQYFGPGTRLTVL.